The 5 T cell receptor beta chains below come from one sample, sequenced in a study of blood T cell repertoires in COVID-19. Only in-frame clones appear in the TCRdb table, and some are missing; sequencing was by immunoSEQ multiplex PCR. The sample shows fewer than 80,000 clones, about nine tenths of them seen only once. Sequencing was performed on peripheral blood. The receptors derive from a human donor in a cohort sampled during active COVID-19.

The rearrangement links TRBV27 to TRBJ1-5, with TRBD1 identical over 8 bases. The CDR3 runs 15 residues. V lost 4 bases, J lost 6 bases, and 8 bases stayed unmatched. Germline loops: CDR1 MNHEY, CDR2 SMNVEV (reference sequence). CDR3 DNA sequence: TGTGCCAGCAGTTCCTCGGACAGGGCTGGTCAGCCCCAGCATTTT. Translated, it gives CASSSSDRAGQPQHF.

The rearrangement joins TRBV28 to TRBJ1-5; D might be TRBD1 (6 bases). V shed 2 bases and J shed 2 bases, with 16 bases lying between them. Germline values: CDR1 MDHEN, CDR2 SYDVKM. The CDR3 loop spans 17 amino acids. The CDR3 sequence is CASSLRTGFARNQPQHF. The CDR3 bases are TGTGCCAGCAGTTTACGTACAGGGTTTGCTCGCAATCAGCCCCAGCATTTT. Together with reference TRBV28 and TRBJ1-5, the CDR3 gives the full variable domain: DVKVTQSSRYLVKRTGEKVFLECVQDMDHENMFWYRQDPGLGLRLIYFSYDVKMKEKGDIPEGYSVSREKKERFSLILESASTNQTSMYLCASSLRTGFARNQPQHFGDGTRLSIL.

This chain connects TRBV7-2 to TRBJ2-5, with D maybe TRBD2 (6 bases). Germline-derived CDR1 and CDR2 are SGHTA and FQGNSA. The V end lost 1 base, the J end lost 5 bases, and 14 bases lay between the germline ends. The CDR3 length is 15 residues. The chain's CDR3 is CASSLDSAGWETQYF. The DNA for the CDR3 is TGTGCCAGCAGCTTAGATTCAGCGGGCTGGGAGACCCAGTACTTC.

The chain carries TRBV9 and TRBJ1-4, with D uncertain. The germline CDR1 and CDR2 sequences are SGDLS and YYNGEE. Trimming removed 0 bases from V and 8 bases from J, with 14 bases in between. The length of the CDR3 is 15 residues. The CDR3 sequence: CASSVDALLREKLFF. DNA for the CDR3: TGTGCCAGCAGCGTAGATGCCCTACTGAGGGAAAAACTGTTTTTT.

J is TRBJ2-7 and V is TRBV2; D unresolved. Trimming shortened V by 2 bases and J by 0 bases, and 8 bases separated the two germline ends. The CDR3 totals 14 residues. CDR1 and CDR2 from the germline V gene are SNHLY and FYNNEI. The CDR3 nucleotides read TGTGCCAGCAGTGAACCGATGAGCTCCTACGAGCAGTACTTC. Protein: CASSEPMSSYEQYF.